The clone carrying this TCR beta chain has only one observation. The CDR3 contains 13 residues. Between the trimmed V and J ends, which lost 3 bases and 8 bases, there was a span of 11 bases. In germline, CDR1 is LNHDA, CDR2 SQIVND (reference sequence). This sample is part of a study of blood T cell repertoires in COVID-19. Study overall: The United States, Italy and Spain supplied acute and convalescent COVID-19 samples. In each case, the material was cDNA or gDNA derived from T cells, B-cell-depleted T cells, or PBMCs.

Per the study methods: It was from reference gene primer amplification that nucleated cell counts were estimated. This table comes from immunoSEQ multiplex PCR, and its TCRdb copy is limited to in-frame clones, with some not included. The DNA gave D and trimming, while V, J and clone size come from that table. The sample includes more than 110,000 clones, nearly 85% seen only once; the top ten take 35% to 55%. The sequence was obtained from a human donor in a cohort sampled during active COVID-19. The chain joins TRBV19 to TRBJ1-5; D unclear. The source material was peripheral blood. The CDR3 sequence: CASSISGEEPQHF. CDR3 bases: TGTGCCAGTAGTATTTCTGGGGAGGAGCCCCAGCATTTT.